The next 9 T cell receptor beta chains were all read from a single sample in a study of T cell responses to AZD1222 COVID-19 vaccine. The assay was immunoSEQ multiplex PCR, and TCRdb's table has in-frame clones only and misses some. The sample holds about 270,000 clones, almost 95% seen once. The input for sequencing was peripheral blood, taken 28 days after the second AZD1222 dose. Receptor source: an adult who received the AZD1222 COVID-19 vaccine.

The chain has TRBV19 and TRBJ1-5; 7 bases align to TRBD1. This CDR3 has 12 residues. Per germline, CDR1 LNHDA and CDR2 SQIVND (reference sequence). V shed 10 bases, J shed 9 bases, and the junction held 9 bases outside the gene matches. Written as DNA, the CDR3 is TGTGCCACCTCACAGGGGAATTGGCCCCAGCATTTT. Amino acids: CATSQGNWPQHF. Drawing the rest from reference TRBV19 and TRBJ1-5, the complete variable domain is DGGITQSPKYLFRKEGQNVTLSCEQNLNHDAMYWYRQDPGQGLRLIYYSQIVNDFQKGDIAEGYSVSREKKESFPLTVTSAQKNPTAFYLCATSQGNWPQHFGDGTRLSIL.

This rearrangement joins TRBV19 to TRBJ1-2, with D uncertain. CDR1 and CDR2 (germline): LNHDA, SQIVND (reference sequence). Trimming took off 7 bases at V and 5 bases at J, with 14 bases between the two ends. The CDR3 spans 13 residues. This chain's CDR3 is CASNQRGPYGYTF. CDR3 DNA sequence: TGTGCCAGTAACCAGCGAGGCCCTTATGGCTACACCTTC.

The J gene is TRBJ2-5, the V gene TRBV9; TRBD1 matches 9 bases. CDR1 is SGDLS, CDR2 YYNGEE, per germline. Germline trimming cut 3 bases from V and 5 bases from J; bases unmatched to any gene: 5. The CDR3 loop spans 14 amino acids. CDR3 region: CASSADRGRETQYF. Written as DNA, the CDR3 is TGTGCCAGCAGCGCGGACAGGGGACGGGAGACCCAGTACTTC.

The chain employs TRBV7-2 and TRBJ1-2; D remains unclear. V gave up 5 bases and J gave up 6 bases, with 16 bases separating them. The germline CDR1 and CDR2 sequences are SGHTA and FQGNSA. The CDR3 contains 14 residues. CDR3 DNA sequence: TGTGCCAGCAGCACCCCCCTGCCCCGGCATGGCTACACCTTC. It is translated as CASSTPLPRHGYTF.

This chain joins TRBV7-9 and TRBJ1-3; D ambiguous. V dropped 6 bases and J dropped 4 bases, with 10 bases sitting between them. This CDR3 contains 13 residues. Germline CDR1 is SEHNR and CDR2 is FQNEAQ (reference sequence). CDR3 sequence reads: CASREGEGNTIYF. The CDR3 region has the DNA TGTGCCAGCAGAGAGGGCGAGGGAAACACCATATATTTT.

This clone has a single count. This chain joins TRBV5-5 and TRBJ2-1; D is ambiguous. The germline gives CDR1 SGHKS, CDR2 YYEKEE (reference sequence). V was trimmed by 3 bases and J by 2 bases, leaving 15 bases between them. This CDR3 comprises 16 residues. The CDR3 is CASSSSFTLTYNEQFF. The CDR3 DNA reads as TGTGCCAGCAGCTCCTCTTTCACTCTAACCTACAATGAGCAGTTCTTC.

This rearrangement joins TRBV7-2 to TRBJ2-1, with a possible D match to TRBD2 (6 bases). CDR3 length: 13 amino acids. The germline V and J ends were trimmed by 2 bases and 10 bases, with 12 bases remaining between them. Looked up from germline, CDR1 is SGHTA and CDR2 is FQGNSA. CDR3: CASSLSGRVEQFF. CDR3 nucleotides: TGTGCCAGCAGCTTAAGCGGGCGGGTGGAGCAGTTCTTC.

This chain uses TRBV10-3 with TRBJ2-7, with D perhaps TRBD2 (5 bases). The CDR3 has 15 amino acids. Trimming cost V 0 bases and J 0 bases, with 9 bases left between them. Germline V gene data show CDR1 as ENHRY and CDR2 as SYGVKD. For the CDR3, the DNA is TGTGCCATCAGTGAGTCCGGGGTATCCTCCTACGAGCAGTACTTC. As protein: CAISESGVSSYEQYF.

The chain joins TRBV19 to TRBJ2-7; D is unclear. The V gene lost 2 bases and the J gene lost 3 bases, with 11 bases spanning the gap. CDR1 and CDR2 from the germline V gene are LNHDA and SQIVND (reference sequence). The length of the CDR3 is 14 residues. The CDR3 DNA is TGTGCCAGTAGTATACGCCCAGGCAGCTACGAGCAGTACTTC. Its protein is CASSIRPGSYEQYF.